This TCR beta chain derives from a study of vaccination effects on CD4 cells after COVID-19. Assay used: immunoSEQ multiplex PCR; TCRdb lists only in-frame clones, some missing. The table lists 45,000 to 60,000 clones, about 75% of them singletons. Culture lasted 10 days before CD4+ T cell isolation. CDR3 length equals 16 residues. J gave up 0 bases and V 3 bases, and 6 bases lay outside the gene matches. Germline V gene lookup returns CDR1 KGHSH and CDR2 LQKENI. As regards this clone: Its antigen is currently unknown.

The rearrangement joins TRBV18 to TRBJ2-3; 7 bases are shared with TRBD1. This sequence was found in a human donor who had a prior SARS-CoV-2 infection. Here the sequenced sample was CD4+ T cells from PBMCs cultured without peptide, taken before COVID-19 vaccination. CDR3 coding DNA: TGTGCCAGCTCACCGTGGAAGGGACAGAGCACAGATACGCAGTATTTT. Its translation is CASSPWKGQSTDTQYF.